This TCR beta chain is drawn from a study of blood T cell repertoires in COVID-19. Across the study: Both acute and convalescent COVID-19 samples were obtained from the United States, Italy and Spain.

V was shortened by 2 bases and J by 0 bases, with 3 bases between the two germline ends. The length of the CDR3 is 13 residues. Germline V CDR1 and CDR2: SNHLY, FYNNEI. The authors' processing: Amplification of reference gene primers was used by the study to estimate nucleated cell counts. Data came from immunoSEQ multiplex PCR; TCRdb stores just in-frame clones and leaves some out. V and J calls and clone size are those listed in that table; D and trimming were worked out from the DNA. The sample holds 200,000 to 250,000 clones, about 86% seen once. The sequenced sample was peripheral blood. The chain has TRBV2 and TRBJ2-3, with no clear D. The clonotype originates from a woman in her forties or fifties with COVID-19, enrolled during active disease. This chain's CDR3 is CASSESSTDTQYF. In DNA form, the CDR3 reads TGTGCCAGCAGTGAATCTAGCACAGATACGCAGTATTTT.